Shown below are 30 T cell receptor beta chains from a single sample sequenced in a study of human T cells and chemical hapten exposure. Time point specified: patch test 1, 2 weeks after DPC sensitization. Specified treatment: therapeutic diphenylcyclopropenone sensitization with weekly scalp DPC. TCRdb used MiXCR to reprocess the RACE reads, holding one entry per CDR3 protein. Of about 380,000 distinct CDR3 sequences listed, 4.8% are singletons. Sequenced material: whole blood, taken in connection with sensitization to the hapten diphenylcyclopropenone (DPC). These receptors were taken from a woman aged 50 to 65 with alopecia areata. Some clones in this sample may be carry-over from other donors' samples.

The V call is TRBV6-6, the J call TRBJ2-1; 14 bases agree with TRBD2. Germline CDR1 reads MNHNY; CDR2 reads SVGAGI (reference sequence). The ends lost 6 bases at V and 10 bases at J; junction bases unmatched: 8. There are 15 residues in the CDR3. The CDR3 DNA reads TGTGCCAGCAGCTTGGGACTAGCGGGAGCGGTAGAGCAGTTCTTC. Its translation: CASSLGLAGAVEQFF.

J is TRBJ1-2 and V is TRBV6-5, with 7 nucleotides matching TRBD1. There are 13 residues in the CDR3. In germline, CDR1 is MNHEY, CDR2 SVGAGI. V was clipped by 4 bases and J by 3 bases; unmatched bases: 2. The CDR3 reads CASSFGTDYGYTF. The CDR3 region has the DNA TGTGCCAGCAGTTTCGGGACAGACTATGGCTACACCTTC.

This clonotype was seen ten or more times. V usage is TRBV28 and J usage is TRBJ2-3; 7 nucleotides agree with TRBD1. V dropped 5 bases and J dropped 2; count of bases not matched to a gene: 4. The CDR3 is 14 amino acids. The germline V gene encodes CDR1 MDHEN and CDR2 SYDVKM. The CDR3 DNA sequence: TGTGCCAGCAGTATCACAGGGGACACAGATACGCAGTATTTT. Translation gives CASSITGDTDTQYF. The full variable domain, its missing parts supplied by reference TRBV28 and TRBJ2-3, is DVKVTQSSRYLVKRTGEKVFLECVQDMDHENMFWYRQDPGLGLRLIYFSYDVKMKEKGDIPEGYSVSREKKERFSLILESASTNQTSMYLCASSITGDTDTQYFGPGTRLTVL.

This chain uses TRBV6-2 or TRBV6-3 with TRBJ1-6, with TRBD1 as a possible D gene (5 bases). V lost 2 bases and J 10 bases, leaving 9 bases between the germline ends. The CDR3 consists of 13 residues. Germline CDR1 reads MNHEY; CDR2 reads SVGEGT. The CDR3 region has the DNA TGTGCCAGCAGTTACGGACACTACTCACCCCTCCACTTT. Translating gives CASSYGHYSPLHF.

This clonotype was detected once. The chain links TRBV5-8 to TRBJ2-3; possible D gene TRBD2, 6 bases. The CDR3 spans 13 residues. With 4 bases removed from V and 4 bases from J, the gap between germline ends came to 10 bases. Germline lookup yields CDR1 SGHTS and CDR2 YDEGEE. CDR3 in DNA: TGTGCCAGCAGCAGGGACTTATCAGATACGCAGTATTTT. This gives the protein CASSRDLSDTQYF.

The sample holds many counts of this clonotype. The genes are TRBV2 and TRBJ2-3; a possible D gene is TRBD1 (6 bases). This CDR3 contains 16 residues. Germline lookup yields CDR1 SNHLY and CDR2 FYNNEI. V dropped 3 bases and J dropped 2 bases, with 15 bases sitting between them. Written as DNA, the CDR3 is TGTGCCAGCAGTGAGCAGGGGCGAACTCACACAGATACGCAGTATTTT. It encodes CASSEQGRTHTDTQYF.

This clonotype came up many times. The chain is built from TRBV20-1 and TRBJ2-5, with D possibly matching TRBD1 (5 bases). Germline CDR1 is DFQATT and CDR2 is SNEGSKA (reference sequence). The CDR3 spans 14 residues. Trimming shortened V by 6 bases and J by 0 bases, and 14 bases separated the two germline ends. The CDR3 region is CSAGDSVYQETQYF. The CDR3 coding sequence is TGCAGTGCGGGTGACAGTGTGTACCAAGAGACCCAGTACTTC.

Many counts were recorded for this clonotype. The chain recombines TRBV7-9 with TRBJ1-1; no definite D call. Germline V gene sequence: CDR1 SEHNR, CDR2 FQNEAQ (reference sequence). This CDR3 is 16 amino acids long. The V gene lost 4 bases and the J gene lost 0 bases, with 15 bases spanning the gap. CDR3 loop: CASSSPLLGLNTEAFF. Written as DNA, the CDR3 is TGTGCCAGCAGCTCCCCGTTGCTCGGATTGAACACTGAAGCTTTCTTT.

The chain has TRBV18 and TRBJ2-3; D tentatively fits TRBD1 or TRBD2 (5 bases each). Trimming shortened V by 0 bases and J by 8 bases, and 12 bases separated the two germline ends. There are 14 residues in the CDR3. Germline CDR1 is KGHSH and CDR2 is LQKENI. The CDR3 sequence is CASSPPSAGATQYF. The DNA of the CDR3 is TGTGCCAGCTCACCACCCTCCGCCGGGGCTACGCAGTATTTT.

This clonotype turned up a few times. This chain uses TRBV6-5 with TRBJ1-2; unclear D gene. From germline, CDR1 is MNHEY and CDR2 SVGAGI. The V gene lost 7 bases and the J gene lost 8 bases, with 11 bases spanning the gap. CDR3 size: 11 residues. In DNA, the CDR3 is TGTGCCAGCAAATCGGGCAGGGGCTACACCTTC. It translates to CASKSGRGYTF.

This clonotype was picked up a small number of times. The V and J genes are TRBV3-1 and TRBJ2-1, with TRBD2 matching over 7 bases. The ends lost 6 bases at V and 3 bases at J; junction bases unmatched: 8. The CDR3 loop spans 15 amino acids. In germline, CDR1 is LGHDT, CDR2 YNNKEL (reference sequence). This CDR3 reads CASRPASGSYNEQFF. CDR3 DNA sequence: TGTGCCAGCAGACCGGCTAGCGGTAGCTACAATGAGCAGTTCTTC.

This clonotype came up many times. V and J are TRBV13 and TRBJ2-1, with 7 bases that match TRBD1. The CDR3 consists of 15 residues. J lost 4 bases, V lost 2 bases, and 5 bases had no gene match. In germline, CDR1 is PRHDT, CDR2 FYEKMQ (reference sequence). CDR3 sequence (DNA): TGTGCCAGCAGCTTAACAGGGGCTCATTACAATGAGCAGTTCTTC. Protein sequence: CASSLTGAHYNEQFF.

V gene TRBV7-2 combines with J gene TRBJ2-1; D call uncertain. V was cut by 5 bases and J by 0 bases, with 14 bases left in between. The germline CDR1 and CDR2 sequences are SGHTA and FQGNSA. The CDR3 has 16 amino acids. The DNA of the CDR3 is TGTGCCAGCAGCCTTGACGGAGAGAGCTCCTACAATGAGCAGTTCTTC. Amino acids: CASSLDGESSYNEQFF. The full variable domain, in which reference TRBV7-2 and TRBJ2-1 provide the parts outside the CDR3, is GAGVSQSPSNKVTEKGKDVELRCDPISGHTALYWYRQSLGQGLEFLIYFQGNSAPDKSGLPSDRFSAERTGGSVSTLTIQRTQQEDSAVYLCASSLDGESSYNEQFFGPGTRLTVL.

This clonotype has ten or more counts. The chain uses TRBV11-2 and TRBJ2-1, with 9 bases that match TRBD2. Germline CDR1 SGHAT, CDR2 FQNNGV. The CDR3 is 14 residues long. Trimming removed 1 base from V and 9 bases from J; junction bases left unmatched: 4. In nucleotides, the CDR3 is TGTGCCAGCAGCTTAGGGGCGGGAGGGCTTGAGCAGTTCTTC. Translating it yields CASSLGAGGLEQFF.

A few counts support this clonotype. This chain links TRBV2 with TRBJ2-1; 9 nucleotides match TRBD1. The CDR3 has 12 residues. Per germline, CDR1 SNHLY and CDR2 FYNNEI. Germline trimming cut 10 bases from V and 8 bases from J; bases unmatched to any gene: 6. The CDR3 DNA is TGTGCCACAAGGACAGGGGAGCATGAGCAGTTCTTC. It yields the protein CATRTGEHEQFF.

This clonotype was recorded at least ten times. V is TRBV27 and J is TRBJ1-1; a possible D gene is TRBD1 (5 bases). Trimming removed 5 bases at V and 5 bases at J, with 15 bases between. The CDR3 is 14 residues long. Germline V gene sequence: CDR1 MNHEY, CDR2 SMNVEV (reference sequence). The CDR3 region has the DNA TGTGCCAGCAGTCGTAAGGCCTGGGGGACTGAAGCTTTCTTT. Residues: CASSRKAWGTEAFF.

This clonotype was seen at least ten times. V is TRBV12-3 or TRBV12-4 and J is TRBJ2-2, with D uncertain. With 5 bases removed from V and 3 bases from J, the gap between germline ends came to 7 bases. The CDR3 extends over 13 amino acids. Here the CDR3 reads CASSPLYTGELFF. DNA of the CDR3: TGTGCCAGCAGTCCTCTTTACACCGGGGAGCTGTTTTTT.

This clonotype was counted many times. The chain is built from TRBV29-1 and TRBJ2-1; D might be TRBD1 (5 bases). Germline V gene sequence: CDR1 SQVTM, CDR2 ANQGSEA. There are 14 residues in the CDR3. Deletions cut 6 bases from V and 0 bases from J, with 12 bases between. As DNA, the CDR3 is TGCAGCGTCCGCAGGGATACCTCCTACAATGAGCAGTTCTTC. Residues: CSVRRDTSYNEQFF.

V and J are TRBV12-3 or TRBV12-4 and TRBJ2-4; the D gene is possibly TRBD1 (6 bases). The CDR3 spans 13 residues. V dropped 6 bases and J dropped 4 bases, with 10 bases sitting between them. Here the CDR3 reads CASSRGQKNIQYF. The CDR3 nucleotides are TGTGCCAGCAGCCGCGGACAGAAAAACATTCAGTACTTC.

Only a few counts were recorded for this clonotype. V is TRBV30 and J is TRBJ2-7, with D maybe TRBD1 (6 bases). Germline V lookup: CDR1 GTSNPN, CDR2 SVGIG (reference sequence). V was trimmed by 6 bases and J by 7 bases, leaving 25 bases between them. CDR3 length: 15 amino acids. The CDR3 sequence is CACGLGGSFLVEQYF. The CDR3 nucleotides read TGTGCCTGTGGTCTAGGGGGTAGTTTCCTAGTAGAGCAGTACTTC.

This clonotype was seen ten or more times. J is TRBJ2-1 and V is TRBV9; D not resolved. Germline loops: CDR1 SGDLS, CDR2 YYNGEE. The CDR3 sequence is 13 residues long. Trimming pared 0 bases from V and 6 bases from J, leaving 7 bases between. The CDR3 DNA reads TGTGCCAGCAGCGTAGATCTGGGCAATGAGCAGTTCTTC. Translation gives CASSVDLGNEQFF.

This clonotype was counted at least ten times. This sequence joins TRBV11-2 and TRBJ2-7; TRBD2 agrees at 8 bases. This CDR3 contains 15 residues. Germline trimming cut 8 bases from V and 3 bases from J; bases unmatched to any gene: 12. Germline V CDR1 and CDR2: SGHAT, FQNNGV. CDR3 residues: CASSTPLAANYEQYF. CDR3 DNA sequence: TGTGCCAGCTCCACCCCACTAGCGGCAAACTACGAGCAGTACTTC. Full variable domain (remainder filled in from reference TRBV11-2 and TRBJ2-7): EAGVAQSPRYKIIEKRQSVAFWCNPISGHATLYWYQQILGQGPKLLIQFQNNGVVDDSQLPKDRFSAERLKGVDSTLKIQPAKLEDSAVYLCASSTPLAANYEQYFGPGTRLTVT.

This clonotype was recorded a few times. In nucleotides, the CDR3 is TGTGCCAGCAGCGGCAGGACAGAAGCGAACACCGGGGAGCTGTTTTTT. The encoded protein is CASSGRTEANTGELFF. The V call is TRBV5-4, the J call TRBJ2-2; possible D gene TRBD1, 6 bases. Trimming shortened V by 4 bases and J by 0 bases, and 13 bases separated the two germline ends. The CDR3 contains 16 residues. Germline V lookup: CDR1 SGHNT, CDR2 YYREEE (reference sequence).

This clonotype was detected only a few times. The chain has TRBV7-2 and TRBJ1-1, with a tentative D call TRBD1 (6 bases). The V end was cut by 5 bases, the J end by 4 bases, with 17 bases between. The CDR3 extends over 15 amino acids. Germline CDR1 SGHTA, CDR2 FQGNSA. The CDR3 DNA sequence: TGTGCCAGCAGCCCGGACAGTGGGACACGCACTGAAGCTTTCTTT. The encoded protein is CASSPDSGTRTEAFF.

This clonotype has at least ten counts. The chain recombines TRBV29-1 with TRBJ2-1; D uncertain. Looked up from germline, CDR1 is SQVTM and CDR2 is ANQGSEA. V shed 4 bases and J shed 10 bases, with 5 bases lying between them. There are 9 residues in the CDR3. CDR3 nucleotide sequence: TGCAGCGTTGCTCCCGAGCAGTTCTTC. Amino acid sequence: CSVAPEQFF.

This clonotype appeared a few times. This rearrangement joins TRBV7-9 to TRBJ2-7, with 11 positions matching TRBD2. The trim removed 4 bases at V and 0 bases at J, leaving 14 bases unmatched. CDR3 length: 19 residues. From germline, CDR1 is SEHNR and CDR2 FQNEAQ (reference sequence). The chain's CDR3 is CASSSPTSGSQVSSYEQYF. CDR3 DNA sequence: TGTGCCAGCAGCTCTCCTACTAGCGGGAGTCAGGTCAGCTCCTACGAGCAGTACTTC.

This clonotype was seen a handful of times. V usage is TRBV28 and J usage is TRBJ1-1; 7 nucleotides agree with TRBD1. This CDR3 region has 15 residues. Germline loops: CDR1 MDHEN, CDR2 SYDVKM. The V gene end was trimmed by 4 bases and the J gene end by 1 base; junction bases not matched to a gene: 6. For the CDR3, the DNA is TGTGCCAGCAGTTCCCCAGGGGGGCCGAACACTGAAGCTTTCTTT. Its translation is CASSSPGGPNTEAFF. Variable domain in full (rest from reference TRBV28 and TRBJ1-1): DVKVTQSSRYLVKRTGEKVFLECVQDMDHENMFWYRQDPGLGLRLIYFSYDVKMKEKGDIPEGYSVSREKKERFSLILESASTNQTSMYLCASSSPGGPNTEAFFGQGTRLTVV.

This chain joins TRBV9 and TRBJ2-4, with TRBD1 identical over 7 bases. The junction had 2 bases not matched to a gene; V was cut back by 3 bases and J by 2 bases. In germline, CDR1 is SGDLS, CDR2 YYNGEE. The CDR3 extends over 14 amino acids. The CDR3 sequence: CASSATGSKNIQYF. The CDR3 nucleotides read TGTGCCAGCAGCGCGACAGGGTCCAAAAACATTCAGTACTTC. The whole variable domain, filled in from reference TRBV9 and TRBJ2-4, reads DSGVTQTPKHLITATGQRVTLRCSPRSGDLSVYWYQQSLDQGLQFLIQYYNGEERAKGNILERFSAQQFPDLHSELNLSSLELGDSALYFCASSATGSKNIQYFGAGTRLSVL.

The chain employs TRBV7-9 and TRBJ1-5; 7 bases align to TRBD1. This CDR3 is 15 amino acids long. Trimming removed 7 bases from V and 8 bases from J; junction bases left unmatched: 14. Germline loops: CDR1 SEHNR, CDR2 FQNEAQ (reference sequence). The CDR3 DNA reads TGTGCCAGCATGAAGATTGGAGGGGGCGCCGAGCCCCAGCATTTT. Translation gives CASMKIGGGAEPQHF.

This clonotype was recorded at least ten times. V and J are TRBV2 and TRBJ1-3; 12 bases line up with TRBD1. CDR3 length equals 16 residues. Germline V gene data show CDR1 as SNHLY and CDR2 as FYNNEI. V lost 7 bases to trimming and J lost 8 bases; unmatched junction nucleotides: 12. The CDR3 reads CASTKSGTGGWDTIYF. DNA of the CDR3: TGTGCCAGCACCAAATCCGGGACAGGGGGCTGGGACACCATATATTTT.